These 27 T cell receptor beta chains originate from one sample sequenced in a study of T cell repertoires in cytomegalovirus infection. From the reads, TCRdb called clonotypes with MiXCR, one entry per CDR3 protein. This sample has roughly 500,000 distinct CDR3 sequences, with approximately 15% found just once. Sequenced input: CD8+ T cells from PBMCs. The source is a human donor in good health (CMV status not recorded). Some clones in this sample may be carry-over from other donors' samples.

Many counts were recorded for this clonotype. The chain recombines TRBV12-3 or TRBV12-4 with TRBJ2-7; the D gene is possibly TRBD2 (6 bases). CDR3 size: 14 residues. Trimming took 6 bases from V and 2 from J, leaving 14 bases between them. The CDR3 sequence is CASSYSGPTYEQYF. Here the CDR3 DNA reads TGTGCCAGCAGCTATAGCGGACCAACCTACGAGCAGTACTTC.

This clonotype was seen ten or more times. V and J are TRBV7-9 and TRBJ2-7; D gene unclear. CDR3 size: 11 residues. CDR1 is SEHNR and CDR2 is FQNEAQ in the germline V gene (reference sequence). Trimming left V 2 bases short and J 5 bases short, with 4 bases between. The CDR3 DNA sequence: TGTGCCAGCAGCTTAATTGACGAGCAGTACTTC. It specifies CASSLIDEQYF.

Many counts were recorded for this clonotype. This chain links TRBV4-1 with TRBJ2-6, with 10 bases identical to TRBD2. CDR1 and CDR2 from the germline V gene are MGHRA and YSYEKL. V lost 0 bases to trimming and J lost 2 bases; unmatched junction nucleotides: 4. The CDR3 runs to 18 residues. The CDR3 DNA follows: TGCGCCAGCAGCCAAGATAAGCGGGGGGGCCCTGGGGCCAACGTCCTGACTTTC. Translation gives CASSQDKRGGPGANVLTF.

As to this clonotype: The CDR3 ends on some other residue instead of the conserved phenylalanine or tryptophan, so this is likely a read error. This sequence joins TRBV5-5 and TRBJ1-2; D uncertain. The CDR3 is 14 residues long. Trimming took off 4 bases at V and 8 bases at J, with 18 bases between the two ends. From germline, CDR1 is SGHKS and CDR2 YYEKEE (reference sequence). For the CDR3, the DNA is TGTGCCAGCAGCCCCCGGGAAGACCCTATGGGCTACACCTTA. It encodes CASSPREDPMGYTL.

The genes are TRBV28 and TRBJ2-3; D tentatively fits TRBD1 or TRBD2 (5 bases each). Germline V CDR1 and CDR2: MDHEN, SYDVKM. The CDR3 totals 22 residues. V shed 3 bases and J shed 1 base, with 32 bases lying between them. CDR3 DNA sequence: TGTGCCAGCAGTTTCGAATCCTTCCCCTCCTCTATGGGGACGTCGGGCACAGATACGCAGTATTTT. Translation: CASSFESFPSSMGTSGTDTQYF.

Only a few counts were recorded for this clonotype. The chain employs TRBV3-1 and TRBJ1-1; no reliable D call. Trimming removed 0 bases from V and 3 bases from J, with 5 bases in between. The CDR3 contains 13 residues. Per the germline V gene, CDR1 is LGHDT and CDR2 is YNNKEL (reference sequence). CDR3 nucleotide sequence: TGTGCCAGCAGCCAAGAAGGTTACACTGAAGCTTTCTTT. Amino acid sequence: CASSQEGYTEAFF.

Turning to this clonotype: A clone one base away is much larger, so this may be a read error. This chain links TRBV11-2 with TRBJ1-3; D ambiguous. The CDR3 is 13 amino acids. Germline CDR1 reads SGHAT; CDR2 reads FQNNGV. CDR3 region: CVSSEMSVNTIYF. The CDR3 DNA reads as TGTGTCAGCAGTGAAATGTCAGTCAACACCATATATTTT.

This clonotype was seen at least ten times. The chain recombines TRBV10-1 with TRBJ2-1, with 13 bases matching TRBD2. Germline CDR1 and CDR2: WNHNN and SYGVQD (reference sequence). The CDR3 length is 16 residues. Losses at the gene ends were 4 bases for V and 4 bases for J; bases not matched to a gene: 4. The CDR3 sequence is CASSGGLAGPYNEQFF. DNA for the CDR3: TGCGCCAGCAGTGGGGGACTAGCGGGGCCGTACAATGAGCAGTTCTTC.

This clonotype was recorded a few times. The chain has TRBV20-1 and TRBJ2-2, with D perhaps TRBD2 (6 bases). Per the germline V gene, CDR1 is DFQATT and CDR2 is SNEGSKA (reference sequence). V was trimmed by 6 bases and J by 3 bases, leaving 17 bases between them. The CDR3 contains 15 residues. The CDR3 reads CSAPDRDSYTGELFF. CDR3 in DNA: TGCAGTGCGCCCGACCGGGACTCCTACACCGGGGAGCTGTTTTTT.

This clonotype occurred many times. This chain links TRBV27 with TRBJ2-4, with D perhaps TRBD2 (6 bases). V was trimmed by 4 bases and J by 0 bases, leaving 13 bases between them. Germline assignment: CDR1 MNHEY and CDR2 SMNVEV (reference sequence). The CDR3 covers 16 residues. The CDR3 sequence is CASSSGMGLAKNIQYF. The CDR3 DNA is TGTGCCAGCAGTTCGGGTATGGGACTAGCCAAAAACATTCAGTACTTC.

This clonotype was seen only a few times. This chain connects TRBV6-2 or TRBV6-3 to TRBJ2-5; perhaps TRBD1 as D (5 bases). Germline V CDR1 and CDR2: MNHEY, SVGEGT. Trimming left V 2 bases short and J 3 bases short, with 13 bases between. The CDR3 is 15 residues long. In nucleotides, the CDR3 is TGTGCCAGCAGTTACCAGATGTCAGGGAAAGAGACCCAGTACTTC. This gives the protein CASSYQMSGKETQYF.

The V and J genes are TRBV13 and TRBJ2-7; TRBD2 agrees at 8 bases. Trimming cost V 3 bases and J 11 bases; bases outside gene matches: 6. Germline CDR1 and CDR2: PRHDT and FYEKMQ (reference sequence). The CDR3 runs to 12 residues. As DNA, the CDR3 is TGTGCCAGCAGCTTGGGGACTAGAGCGGAGTACTTC. The encoded protein is CASSLGTRAEYF.

The sample holds many counts of this clonotype. The chain uses TRBV7-9 and TRBJ1-2; 8 bases are a match to TRBD1. The J segment lost 9 bases and the V segment lost 3 bases, leaving 12 bases of the junction unmatched. Germline V gives CDR1 SEHNR, CDR2 FQNEAQ (reference sequence). The CDR3 is 15 amino acids. CDR3 amino acids: CASSFFQGASPRYTF. DNA for the CDR3: TGTGCCAGCAGCTTTTTCCAGGGGGCGAGTCCGCGCTACACCTTC.

Of note for this clonotype: The junction departs from germline at one end; a sequencing error may be responsible. Here the CDR3 DNA reads TGTGCAAGCAGTTTAGGTCCCGCGACTAGCGGGAGTGGAAATGAGCCGTTCTTC. It yields the protein CASSLGPATSGSGNEPFF. The chain is built from TRBV28 and TRBJ2-1; 12 bases fit TRBD2. Germline assignment: CDR1 MDHEN and CDR2 SYDVKM. The CDR3 has 18 residues.

The chain is built from TRBV6-1 and TRBJ1-2, with no clear D. The V gene's germline CDR1 is MNHNS and CDR2 SASEGT. The V end lost 7 bases, the J end lost 4 bases, and 16 bases lay between the germline ends. The CDR3 is 14 residues long. The CDR3 sequence is CASTPSPDSYGYTF. DNA for the CDR3: TGTGCCAGCACCCCTTCTCCGGACTCCTATGGCTACACCTTC.

This clonotype was recorded a few times. The chain employs TRBV23-1 and TRBJ2-7; tentatively, D is TRBD2 (6 bases). TRBV23-1 is an ORF for which the function is uncertain. The ends were cut back, 8 bases at V and 2 bases at J, with 22 bases in the middle. The CDR3 runs 16 residues. DNA of the CDR3: TGCGCCAGCTGCCCGTGTACAACGGGAGCCACCTACGAGCAGTACTTC. The encoded protein is CASCPCTTGATYEQYF.

This clonotype occurred many times. This chain links TRBV12-3 or TRBV12-4 with TRBJ1-1; 9 bases match TRBD1. This CDR3 spans 15 amino acids. V lost 4 bases, J lost 2 bases, and 5 bases stayed unmatched. The CDR3 DNA is TGTGCCAGCAGTTCCCTACAGGGGGCTAACACTGAAGCTTTCTTT. It codes for CASSSLQGANTEAFF.

In the case of this clonotype: A much bigger clone sits one base away, suggesting this may be a read error. The chain employs TRBV7-6 and TRBJ2-3, with D possibly TRBD1 on 6 matching bases. The DNA matches TRBJ1-5 better at its end, which makes the J call doubtful. This CDR3 contains 16 residues. Germline V gene lookup returns CDR1 SGHVS and CDR2 FNYEAQ. The CDR3 nucleotides are TGTGCCAACAGCTTACCGGCAGGGGTCTCCACAGATACGCAGCATTTT. It specifies CANSLPAGVSTDTQHF.

The gene calls are TRBV14 and TRBJ2-3; a weak D match, TRBD2 (6 bases). Trimming took 3 bases from V and 0 from J, leaving 13 bases between them. Looked up from germline, CDR1 is SGHDN and CDR2 is FVKESK. This CDR3 has 16 amino acids. Here the CDR3 DNA reads TGTGCCAGCAGCCAGCCCGGGACTGACAGCACAGATACGCAGTATTTT. Protein product: CASSQPGTDSTDTQYF. Filled out from reference TRBV14 and TRBJ2-3, the complete variable domain reads EAGVTQFPSHSVIEKGQTVTLRCDPISGHDNLYWYRRVMGKEIKFLLHFVKESKQDESGMPNNRFLAERTGGTYSTLKVQPAELEDSGVYFCASSQPGTDSTDTQYFGPGTRLTVL.

The sample holds many counts of this clonotype. The chain has TRBV7-9 and TRBJ2-3, with D tentatively TRBD2 (5 bases). The CDR3 is made up of 13 amino acids. Germline loops: CDR1 SEHNR, CDR2 FQNEAQ (reference sequence). V lost 5 bases to trimming and J lost 3 bases, with 9 bases between them. The CDR3 is CASSQRGTDTQYF. The CDR3 DNA is TGTGCCAGCAGCCAAAGAGGGACAGATACGCAGTATTTT.

This clonotype showed up many times. The CDR3 DNA sequence: TGTGCCAGCAGCTCGGGACTCCTCAAGGATGAGCAGTTCTTC. This codes for CASSSGLLKDEQFF. The rearrangement uses TRBV6-1 and TRBJ2-1, with D possibly matching TRBD2 (6 bases). Germline CDR1 MNHNS, CDR2 SASEGT. This CDR3 comprises 14 residues. The V gene lost 6 bases and the J gene lost 8 bases, with 17 bases spanning the gap.

This chain links TRBV5-1 with TRBJ2-7; 10 bases are a match to TRBD1. Germline CDR1 reads SGHRS; CDR2 reads YFSETQ. CDR3 length: 14 residues. V gave up 0 bases and J gave up 6 bases; unmatched junction bases: 3. This CDR3 is CASSLEGTGVEQYF. The CDR3 DNA is TGCGCCAGCAGCTTGGAAGGGACAGGGGTCGAGCAGTACTTC.

The chain couples TRBV2 to TRBJ2-1, with unresolved D. Trimming pared 7 bases from V and 0 bases from J, leaving 10 bases between. Germline values: CDR1 SNHLY, CDR2 FYNNEI. This CDR3 comprises 14 residues. CDR3 DNA sequence: TGTGCCAGCAAAGGCTTAAGCTCCTACAATGAGCAGTTCTTC. It codes for CASKGLSSYNEQFF.

This clonotype was counted between two and nine times. The J gene is TRBJ2-3, the V gene TRBV6-5, with a weak D call TRBD2 (6 bases). In germline, CDR1 is MNHEY, CDR2 SVGAGI. This CDR3 is 15 amino acids long. V was clipped by 0 bases and J by 4 bases, with 11 bases between them. In DNA, the CDR3 is TGTGCCAGCAGTTACTCGGGACTCAATGCAGATACGCAGTATTTT. Translating it yields CASSYSGLNADTQYF.

In its sample, this clonotype was seen a few times. V and J are TRBV6-5 and TRBJ1-2; D gene uncertain. V was pared by 0 bases and J by 8 bases, with 13 bases between. CDR3 length: 14 residues. The germline V gene has CDR1 MNHEY and CDR2 SVGAGI. The CDR3 bases are TGTGCCAGCAGTTACTCTGAGGGCTATCAAGGCTACACCTTC. This gives the protein CASSYSEGYQGYTF.

In the case of this clonotype: A read error is possible here, since a much larger clone lies one base away. V usage is TRBV10-3 and J usage is TRBJ1-2, with D uncertain. Germline V CDR1 and CDR2: ENHRY, SYGVKD. V lost 2 bases to trimming and J lost 5 bases, with 9 bases between them. This CDR3 has 13 residues. CDR3 sequence reads: CAISEPVLYGYTF. The CDR3 coding sequence is TGTGCCATCAGTGAGCCTGTCCTGTATGGCTACACCTTC.

In this sample, this clonotype turned up many times. The chain employs TRBV28 and TRBJ2-3, with TRBD2 identical over 14 bases. This CDR3 region has 17 residues. V lost 3 bases and J lost 4; bases outside the gene matches: 6. Per the germline V gene, CDR1 is MDHEN and CDR2 is SYDVKM. The CDR3 bases are TGTGCCAGCAGTTTCGACCGACTAGCGGGAGGGTCAGATACGCAGTATTTT. Its protein is CASSFDRLAGGSDTQYF.